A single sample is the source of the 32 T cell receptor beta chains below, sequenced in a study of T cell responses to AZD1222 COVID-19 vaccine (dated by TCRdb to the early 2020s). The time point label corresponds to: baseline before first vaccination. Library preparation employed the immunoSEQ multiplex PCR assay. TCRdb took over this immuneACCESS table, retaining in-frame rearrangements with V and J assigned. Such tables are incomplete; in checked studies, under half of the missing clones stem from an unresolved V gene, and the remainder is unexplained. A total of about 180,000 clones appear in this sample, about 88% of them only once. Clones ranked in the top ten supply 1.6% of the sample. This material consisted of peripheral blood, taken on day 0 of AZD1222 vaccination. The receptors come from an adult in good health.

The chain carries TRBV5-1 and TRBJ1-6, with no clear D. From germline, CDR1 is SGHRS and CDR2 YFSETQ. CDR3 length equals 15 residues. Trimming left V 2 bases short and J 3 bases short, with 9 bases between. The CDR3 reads CASSFASNYNSPLHF. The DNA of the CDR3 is TGCGCCAGCAGCTTTGCCTCAAACTATAATTCACCCCTCCACTTT.

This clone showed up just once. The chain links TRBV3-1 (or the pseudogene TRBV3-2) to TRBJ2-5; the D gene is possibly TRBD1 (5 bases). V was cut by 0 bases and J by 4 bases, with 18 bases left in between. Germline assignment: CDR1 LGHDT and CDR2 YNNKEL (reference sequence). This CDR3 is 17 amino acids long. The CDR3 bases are TGTGCCAGCAGCCAAGAAAGAGGACGCGGCAGGGTAGAGACCCAGTACTTC. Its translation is CASSQERGRGRVETQYF.

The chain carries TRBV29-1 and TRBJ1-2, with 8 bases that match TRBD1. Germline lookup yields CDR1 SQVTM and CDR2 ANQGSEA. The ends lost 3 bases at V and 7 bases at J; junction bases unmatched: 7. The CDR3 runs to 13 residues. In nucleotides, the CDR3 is TGCAGCGTTGACGGCAGGGGGCTTGGTGGCTACACCTTC. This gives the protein CSVDGRGLGGYTF.

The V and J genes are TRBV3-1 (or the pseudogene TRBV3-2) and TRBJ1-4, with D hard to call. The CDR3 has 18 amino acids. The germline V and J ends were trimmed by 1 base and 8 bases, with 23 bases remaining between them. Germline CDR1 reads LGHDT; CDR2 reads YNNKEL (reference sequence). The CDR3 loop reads CASSQVYRNREDGEKLFF. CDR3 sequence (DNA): TGTGCCAGCAGCCAAGTATACCGTAATAGGGAGGACGGGGAAAAACTGTTTTTT.

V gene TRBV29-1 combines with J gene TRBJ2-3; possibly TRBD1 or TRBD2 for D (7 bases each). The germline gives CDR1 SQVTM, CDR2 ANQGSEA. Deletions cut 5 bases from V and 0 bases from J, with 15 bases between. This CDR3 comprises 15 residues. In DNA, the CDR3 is TGCAGCGTTCAGGGGGGGGCAACTAGCACAGATACGCAGTATTTT. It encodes CSVQGGATSTDTQYF.

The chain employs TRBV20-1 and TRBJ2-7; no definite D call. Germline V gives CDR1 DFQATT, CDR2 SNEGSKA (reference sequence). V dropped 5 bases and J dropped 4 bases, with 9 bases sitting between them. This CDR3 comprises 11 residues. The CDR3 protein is CSARRSYEQYF. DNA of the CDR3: TGCAGTGCTCGAAGGTCGTACGAGCAGTACTTC.

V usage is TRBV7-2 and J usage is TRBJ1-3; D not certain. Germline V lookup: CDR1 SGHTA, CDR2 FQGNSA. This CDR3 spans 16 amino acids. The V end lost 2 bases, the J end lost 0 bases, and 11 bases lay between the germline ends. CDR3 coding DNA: TGTGCCAGCAGCTTATGGCTGTCTCTCTCTGGAAACACCATATATTTT. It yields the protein CASSLWLSLSGNTIYF. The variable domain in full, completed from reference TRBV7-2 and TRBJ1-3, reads GAGVSQSPSNKVTEKGKDVELRCDPISGHTALYWYRQSLGQGLEFLIYFQGNSAPDKSGLPSDRFSAERTGGSVSTLTIQRTQQEDSAVYLCASSLWLSLSGNTIYFGEGSWLTVV.

CDR3 sequence (DNA): TGTGCCACCAGTGATTCCCTAGCGGGAGGGACTAGCACAGATACGCAGTATTTT. It encodes CATSDSLAGGTSTDTQYF. The chain combines TRBV24-1 with TRBJ2-3, with 12 bases identical to TRBD2. Germline-derived CDR1 and CDR2 are KGHDR and SFDVKD. The CDR3 contains 18 residues. V shed 2 bases and J 0 bases; nucleotides not matched to a gene: 5.

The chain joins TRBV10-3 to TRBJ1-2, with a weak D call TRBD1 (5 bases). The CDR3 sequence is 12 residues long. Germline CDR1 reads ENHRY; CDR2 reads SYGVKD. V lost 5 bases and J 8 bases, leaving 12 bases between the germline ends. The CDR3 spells CAISSGTWGYTF. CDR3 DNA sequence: TGTGCCATCAGTTCAGGGACGTGGGGCTACACCTTC.

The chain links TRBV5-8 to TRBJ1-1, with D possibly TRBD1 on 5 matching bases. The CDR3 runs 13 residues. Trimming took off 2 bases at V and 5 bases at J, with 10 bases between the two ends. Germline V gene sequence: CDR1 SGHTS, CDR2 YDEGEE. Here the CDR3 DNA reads TGTGCCAGCAGCTTTACAGGTCGAACTGAAGCTTTCTTT. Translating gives CASSFTGRTEAFF.

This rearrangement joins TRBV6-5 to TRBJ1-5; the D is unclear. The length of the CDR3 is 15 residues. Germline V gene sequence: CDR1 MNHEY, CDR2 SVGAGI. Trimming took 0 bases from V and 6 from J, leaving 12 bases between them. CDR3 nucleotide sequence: TGTGCCAGCAGTTACTCGATAGACTCGGGTCAGCCCCAGCATTTT. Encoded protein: CASSYSIDSGQPQHF.

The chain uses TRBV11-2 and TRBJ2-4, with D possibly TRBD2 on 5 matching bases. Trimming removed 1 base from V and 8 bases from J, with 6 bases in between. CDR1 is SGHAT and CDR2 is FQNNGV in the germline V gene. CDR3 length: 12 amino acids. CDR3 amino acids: CASSLARDIQYF. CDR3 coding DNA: TGTGCCAGCAGCTTAGCGCGGGACATTCAGTACTTC. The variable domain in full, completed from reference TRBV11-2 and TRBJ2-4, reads EAGVAQSPRYKIIEKRQSVAFWCNPISGHATLYWYQQILGQGPKLLIQFQNNGVVDDSQLPKDRFSAERLKGVDSTLKIQPAKLEDSAVYLCASSLARDIQYFGAGTRLSVL.

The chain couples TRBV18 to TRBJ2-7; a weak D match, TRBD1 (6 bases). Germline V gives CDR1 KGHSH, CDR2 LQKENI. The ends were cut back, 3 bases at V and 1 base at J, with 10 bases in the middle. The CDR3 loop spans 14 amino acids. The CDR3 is CASSPPTGSYEQYF. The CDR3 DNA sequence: TGTGCCAGCTCACCCCCGACAGGTTCCTACGAGCAGTACTTC. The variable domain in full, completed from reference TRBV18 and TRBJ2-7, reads NAGVMQNPRHLVRRRGQEARLRCSPMKGHSHVYWYRQLPEEGLKFMVYLQKENIIDESGMPKERFSAEFPKEGPSILRIQQVVRGDSAAYFCASSPPTGSYEQYFGPGTRLTVT.

CDR3 nucleotide sequence: TGTGCCACCAGCAGAGACGGGGGGGCAGATACGCAGTATTTT. It codes for CATSRDGGADTQYF. The chain has TRBV15 and TRBJ2-3, with TRBD2 matching 8 bases. The germline V gene has CDR1 LNHNV and CDR2 YYDKDF (reference sequence). Trimming cost V 0 bases and J 4 bases; bases outside gene matches: 0. The CDR3 extends over 14 amino acids.

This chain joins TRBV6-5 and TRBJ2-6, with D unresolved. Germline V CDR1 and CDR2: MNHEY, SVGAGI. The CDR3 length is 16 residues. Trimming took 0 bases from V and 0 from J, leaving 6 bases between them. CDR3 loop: CASSYSSLSGANVLTF. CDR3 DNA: TGTGCCAGCAGTTACTCGAGCCTCTCTGGGGCCAACGTCCTGACTTTC.

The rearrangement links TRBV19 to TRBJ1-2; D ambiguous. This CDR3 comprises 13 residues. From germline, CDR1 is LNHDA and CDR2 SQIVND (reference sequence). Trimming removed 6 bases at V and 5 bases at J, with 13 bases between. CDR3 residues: CASSIPRGYGYTF. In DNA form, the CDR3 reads TGTGCCAGTAGCATCCCCCGCGGTTATGGCTACACCTTC.

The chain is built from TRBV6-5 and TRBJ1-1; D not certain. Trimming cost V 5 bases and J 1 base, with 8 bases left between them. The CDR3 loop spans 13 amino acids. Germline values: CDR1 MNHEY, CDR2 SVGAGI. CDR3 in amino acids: CASSRARNTEAFF. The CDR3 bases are TGTGCCAGCAGTCGGGCAAGGAACACTGAAGCTTTCTTT.

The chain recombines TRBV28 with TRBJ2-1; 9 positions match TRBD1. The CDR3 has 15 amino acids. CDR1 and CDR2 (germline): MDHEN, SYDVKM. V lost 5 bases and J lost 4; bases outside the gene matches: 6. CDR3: CASSNEGQGYNEQFF. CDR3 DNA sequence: TGTGCCAGCAGTAATGAGGGACAGGGATACAATGAGCAGTTCTTC.

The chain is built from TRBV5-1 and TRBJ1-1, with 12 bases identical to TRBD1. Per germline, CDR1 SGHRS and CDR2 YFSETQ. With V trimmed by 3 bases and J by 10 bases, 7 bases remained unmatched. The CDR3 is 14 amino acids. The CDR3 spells CASSWGQGAQGAFF. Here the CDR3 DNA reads TGCGCCAGCAGCTGGGGACAGGGGGCGCAGGGAGCTTTCTTT.

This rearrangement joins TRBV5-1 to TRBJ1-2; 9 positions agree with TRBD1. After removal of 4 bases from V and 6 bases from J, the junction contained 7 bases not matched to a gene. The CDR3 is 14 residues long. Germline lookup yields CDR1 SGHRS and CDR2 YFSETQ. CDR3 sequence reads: CASSPGDREDGYTF. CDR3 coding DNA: TGCGCCAGCAGCCCGGGGGACAGGGAGGATGGCTACACCTTC.

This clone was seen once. The CDR3 bases are TGCAGTGCTCGATACACCGGGGAGCTGTTTTTT. It encodes CSARYTGELFF. This sequence joins TRBV20-1 and TRBJ2-2; D gene unclear. V lost 5 bases and J lost 3, with 4 bases in between. Germline CDR1 and CDR2: DFQATT and SNEGSKA (reference sequence). The CDR3 totals 11 residues.

The CDR3 region is CASSLGQGTQPQHF. The CDR3 DNA sequence: TGTGCCAGCAGCTTGGGACAGGGTACTCAGCCCCAGCATTTT. This chain joins TRBV5-6 and TRBJ1-5, with 7 bases matching TRBD1. CDR3 length: 14 residues. Germline CDR1 and CDR2: SGHDT and YYEEEE. V lost 0 bases and J lost 6; bases outside the gene matches: 3.

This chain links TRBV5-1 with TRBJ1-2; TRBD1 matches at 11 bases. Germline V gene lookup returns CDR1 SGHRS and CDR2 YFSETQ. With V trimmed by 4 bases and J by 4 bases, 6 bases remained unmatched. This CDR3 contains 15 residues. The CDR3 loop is CASSGGQGAVYGYTF. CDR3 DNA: TGCGCCAGCAGCGGAGGACAGGGGGCTGTCTATGGCTACACCTTC.

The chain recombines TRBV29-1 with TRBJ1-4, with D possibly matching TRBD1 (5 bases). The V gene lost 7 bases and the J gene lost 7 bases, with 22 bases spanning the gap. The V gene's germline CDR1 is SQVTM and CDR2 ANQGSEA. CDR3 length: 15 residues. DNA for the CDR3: TGCAGCGCCCTGGGACTGCCCGTAGTGGGTGAAAAACTGTTTTTT. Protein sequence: CSALGLPVVGEKLFF.

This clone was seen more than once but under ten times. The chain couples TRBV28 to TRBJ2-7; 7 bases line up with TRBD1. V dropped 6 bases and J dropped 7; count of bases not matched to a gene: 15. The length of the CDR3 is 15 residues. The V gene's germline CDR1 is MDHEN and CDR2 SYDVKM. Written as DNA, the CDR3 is TGTGCCAGCAGGAGTTCACAGGGGATTATGGGAGAGCAGTACTTC. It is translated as CASRSSQGIMGEQYF.

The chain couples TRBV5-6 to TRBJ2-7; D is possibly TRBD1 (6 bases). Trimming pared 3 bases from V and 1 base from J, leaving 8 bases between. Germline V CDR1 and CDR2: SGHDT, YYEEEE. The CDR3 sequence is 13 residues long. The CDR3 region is CASSYDRSYEQYF. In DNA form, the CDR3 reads TGTGCCAGCAGCTATGACAGGTCCTACGAGCAGTACTTC. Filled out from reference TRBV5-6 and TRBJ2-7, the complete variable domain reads DAGVTQSPTHLIKTRGQQVTLRCSPKSGHDTVSWYQQALGQGPQFIFQYYEEEERQRGNFPDRFSGHQFPNYSSELNVNALLLGDSALYLCASSYDRSYEQYFGPGTRLTVT.

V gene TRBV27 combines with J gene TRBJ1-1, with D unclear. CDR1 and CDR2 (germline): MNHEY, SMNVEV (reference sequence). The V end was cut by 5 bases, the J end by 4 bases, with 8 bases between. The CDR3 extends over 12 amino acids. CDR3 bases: TGTGCCAGCAGTGGACGGGGCACTGAAGCTTTCTTT. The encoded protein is CASSGRGTEAFF.

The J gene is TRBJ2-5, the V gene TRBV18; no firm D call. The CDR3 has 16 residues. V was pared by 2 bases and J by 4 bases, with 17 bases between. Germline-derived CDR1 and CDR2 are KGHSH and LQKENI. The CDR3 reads CASSPNPSSSGETQYF. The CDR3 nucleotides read TGTGCCAGCTCACCAAATCCATCATCTTCGGGAGAGACCCAGTACTTC.

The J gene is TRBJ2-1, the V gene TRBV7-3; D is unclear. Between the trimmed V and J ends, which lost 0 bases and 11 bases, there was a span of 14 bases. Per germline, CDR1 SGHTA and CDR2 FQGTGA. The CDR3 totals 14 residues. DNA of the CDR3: TGTGCCAGCAGCTTAACAGGGTCCTGGGAACAGCAGTTCTTC. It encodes CASSLTGSWEQQFF. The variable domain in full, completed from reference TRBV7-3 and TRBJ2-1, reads GAGVSQTPSNKVTEKGKYVELRCDPISGHTALYWYRQSLGQGPEFLIYFQGTGAADDSGLPNDRFFAVRPEGSVSTLKIQRTERGDSAVYLCASSLTGSWEQQFFGPGTRLTVL.

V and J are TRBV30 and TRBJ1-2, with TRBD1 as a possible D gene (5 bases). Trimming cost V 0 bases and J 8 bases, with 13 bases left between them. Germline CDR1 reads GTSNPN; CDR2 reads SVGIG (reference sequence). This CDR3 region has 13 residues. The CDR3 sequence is CAWSVTGLYGYTF. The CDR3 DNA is TGTGCCTGGAGTGTAACAGGTCTCTACGGCTACACCTTC. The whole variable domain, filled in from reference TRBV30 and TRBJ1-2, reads SQTIHQWPATLVQPVGSPLSLECTVEGTSNPNLYWYRQAAGRGLQLLFYSVGIGQISSEVPQNLSASRPQDRQFILSSKKLLLSDSGFYLCAWSVTGLYGYTFGSGTRLTVV.

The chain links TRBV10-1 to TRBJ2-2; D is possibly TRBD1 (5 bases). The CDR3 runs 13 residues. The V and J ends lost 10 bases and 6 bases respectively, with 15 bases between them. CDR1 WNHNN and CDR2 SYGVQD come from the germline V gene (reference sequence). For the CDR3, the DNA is TGCGCCACCGCGAACAGGCGGTCCGGGGAGCTGTTTTTT. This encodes CATANRRSGELFF.

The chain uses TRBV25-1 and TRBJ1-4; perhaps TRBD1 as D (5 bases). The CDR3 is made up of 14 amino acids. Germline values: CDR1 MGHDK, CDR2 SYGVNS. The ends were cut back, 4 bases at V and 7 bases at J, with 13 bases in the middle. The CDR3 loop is CASSGGGAGEKLFF. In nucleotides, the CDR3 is TGTGCCAGCAGTGGAGGAGGGGCGGGTGAAAAACTGTTTTTT.